In its sample, the clone carrying this T cell receptor beta chain was seen a few times. These data come from a study of T-cell memory formation after mild COVID-19. Germline lookup yields CDR1 SEHNR and CDR2 FQNEAQ (reference sequence). Trimming took off 6 bases at V and 1 base at J, with 15 bases between the two ends. The CDR3 spans 15 residues. cDNA libraries for TCR alpha and TCR beta, carrying sample barcodes and UMIs, came from 5'RACE with constant-segment primers. TCRdb processed the 5' RACE reads anew with MiXCR; each CDR3 protein has one entry. The table records under 200,000 distinct CDR3 sequences, 25% to 40% of them present only once.

Sequences were obtained from PBMCs or a T cell subset sorted from them (not recorded which). This rearrangement joins TRBV7-9 to TRBJ1-1, with a tentative D call TRBD1 (6 bases). The source of this sequence is an adult woman who had mild COVID-19 (a few samples of this study predate the infection). Cell type and time point are not known. The CDR3, as DNA: TGTGCCAGCAGTGTACCGGGGACACGGAACACTGAAGCTTTCTTT. Protein sequence: CASSVPGTRNTEAFF. Combining the CDR3 with reference TRBV7-9 and TRBJ1-1 gives the whole variable domain DTGVSQNPRHKITKRGQNVTFRCDPISEHNRLYWYRQTLGQGPEFLTYFQNEAQLEKSRLLSDRFSAERPKGSFSTLEIQRTEQGDSAMYLCASSVPGTRNTEAFFGQGTRLTVV.